This T cell receptor beta chain is from a study of identical twins. Overall study findings and caveats: A partial confounding effect on zero-insertion analyses could come from invariant MAIT and iNKT cells.

TCRdb fed the 5' RACE reads into MiXCR, producing one record per CDR3 protein. The sample records 700,000 or so distinct CDR3 sequences, 8.6% being singletons. This clonotype appeared many times. The target antigen is unknown. The CDR3 loop spans 13 amino acids. The germline V gene encodes CDR1 MGHDK and CDR2 SYGVNS. V was trimmed by 6 bases and J by 2 bases, leaving 9 bases between them. The same data also contributed to another study, on yellow fever vaccine responses in identical twins.

This sequence joins TRBV25-1 and TRBJ2-3, with D hard to call. The sequenced sample was PBMCs. The TCR comes from a woman aged 18-30 years in good health. CDR3 DNA sequence: TGTGCCAGCAGAGCTGTCATCACAGATACGCAGTATTTT. Residues: CASRAVITDTQYF.